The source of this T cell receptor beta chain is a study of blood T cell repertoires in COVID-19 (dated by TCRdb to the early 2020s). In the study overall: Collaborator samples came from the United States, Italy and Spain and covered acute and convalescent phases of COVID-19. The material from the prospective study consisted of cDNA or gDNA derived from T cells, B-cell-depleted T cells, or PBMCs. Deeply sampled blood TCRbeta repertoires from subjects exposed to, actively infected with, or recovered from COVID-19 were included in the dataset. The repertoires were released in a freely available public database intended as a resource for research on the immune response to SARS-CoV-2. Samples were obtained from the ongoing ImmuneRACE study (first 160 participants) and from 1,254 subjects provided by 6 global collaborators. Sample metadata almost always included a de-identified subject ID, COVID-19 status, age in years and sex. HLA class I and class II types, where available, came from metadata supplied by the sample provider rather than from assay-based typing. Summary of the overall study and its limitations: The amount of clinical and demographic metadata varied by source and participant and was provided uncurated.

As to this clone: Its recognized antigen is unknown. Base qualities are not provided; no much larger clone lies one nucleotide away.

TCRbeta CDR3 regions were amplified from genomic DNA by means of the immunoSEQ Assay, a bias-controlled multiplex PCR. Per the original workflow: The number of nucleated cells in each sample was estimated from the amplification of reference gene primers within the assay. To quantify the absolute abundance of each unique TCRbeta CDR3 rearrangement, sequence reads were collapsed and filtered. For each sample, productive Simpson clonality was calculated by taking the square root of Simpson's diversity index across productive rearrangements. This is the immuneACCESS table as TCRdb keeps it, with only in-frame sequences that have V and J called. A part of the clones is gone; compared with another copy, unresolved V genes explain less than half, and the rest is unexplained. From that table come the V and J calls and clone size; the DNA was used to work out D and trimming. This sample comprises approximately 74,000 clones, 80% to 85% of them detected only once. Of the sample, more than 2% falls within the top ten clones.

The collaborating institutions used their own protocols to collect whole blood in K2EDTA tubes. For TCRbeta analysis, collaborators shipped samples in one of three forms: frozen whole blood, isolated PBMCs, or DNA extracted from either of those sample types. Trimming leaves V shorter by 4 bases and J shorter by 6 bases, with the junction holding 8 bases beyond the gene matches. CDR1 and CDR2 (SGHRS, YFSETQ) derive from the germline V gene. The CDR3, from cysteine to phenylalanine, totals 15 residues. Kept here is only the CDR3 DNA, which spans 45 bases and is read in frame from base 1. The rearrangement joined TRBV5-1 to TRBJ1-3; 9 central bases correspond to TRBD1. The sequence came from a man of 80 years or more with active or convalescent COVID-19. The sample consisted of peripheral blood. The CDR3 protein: CASSPGTGIANTIYF. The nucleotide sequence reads TGCGCCAGCAGCCCCGGGACAGGGATCGCAAACACCATATATTTT.